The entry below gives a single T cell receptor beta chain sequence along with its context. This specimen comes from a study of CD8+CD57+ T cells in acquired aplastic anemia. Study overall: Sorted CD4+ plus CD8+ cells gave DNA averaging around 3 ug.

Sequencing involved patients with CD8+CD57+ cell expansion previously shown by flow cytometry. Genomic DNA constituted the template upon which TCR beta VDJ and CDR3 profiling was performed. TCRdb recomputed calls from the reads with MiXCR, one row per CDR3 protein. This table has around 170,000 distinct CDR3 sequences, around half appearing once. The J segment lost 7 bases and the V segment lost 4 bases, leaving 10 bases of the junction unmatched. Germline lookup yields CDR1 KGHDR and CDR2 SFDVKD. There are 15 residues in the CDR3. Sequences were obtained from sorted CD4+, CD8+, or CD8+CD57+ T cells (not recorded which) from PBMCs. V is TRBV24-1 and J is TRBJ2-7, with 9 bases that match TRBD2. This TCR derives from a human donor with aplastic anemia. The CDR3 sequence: CATSDWGLAVGEQYF. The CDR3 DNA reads TGTGCCACCAGTGACTGGGGACTAGCAGTAGGAGAGCAGTACTTC.